These 20 T cell receptor beta chains originate from one sample sequenced in a study of shared clonotypes between healthy human individuals. The repertoire was sequenced with immunoSEQ multiplex PCR; TCRdb's copy has only in-frame clones and lacks some. The sample records around 2.3 million clones, about 94% being singletons. Sequenced: naive CD4+ T cells sorted from blood. As for subset: CD45RA+ positively selected. The source is a man aged 18 to 35 in good health.

The V gene is TRBV7-6, the J gene TRBJ1-6, with D possibly matching TRBD1 (5 bases). There are 16 residues in the CDR3. Germline loops: CDR1 SGHVS, CDR2 FNYEAQ. Between the trimmed V and J ends, which lost 5 bases and 4 bases, there was a span of 15 bases. In DNA form, the CDR3 reads TGTGCCAGCAGCCCGGGCCGTGGGGGGTATAATTCACCCCTCCACTTT. Encoded protein: CASSPGRGGYNSPLHF.

The count of this clone is one. The chain is built from TRBV19 and TRBJ1-2, with 7 bases matching TRBD1. CDR1 and CDR2 (germline): LNHDA, SQIVND (reference sequence). J lost 3 bases, V lost 3 bases, and 4 bases had no gene match. The CDR3 loop spans 14 amino acids. The CDR3 protein is CASSMTGKDYGYTF. In nucleotides, the CDR3 is TGTGCCAGTAGTATGACAGGGAAGGACTATGGCTACACCTTC.

This rearrangement joins TRBV14 to TRBJ2-7, with D unclear. Trimming took 1 base from V and 2 from J, leaving 9 bases between them. Germline CDR1 and CDR2: SGHDN and FVKESK. The CDR3 loop spans 14 amino acids. This chain's CDR3 is CASSQVSRPYEQYF. The CDR3 DNA reads TGTGCCAGCAGCCAAGTTTCCAGGCCCTACGAGCAGTACTTC.

The chain links TRBV30 to TRBJ2-7, with TRBD2 matching over 7 bases. Germline loops: CDR1 GTSNPN, CDR2 SVGIG (reference sequence). The length of the CDR3 is 14 residues. The ends lost 5 bases at V and 2 bases at J; junction bases unmatched: 9. The CDR3 reads CAWSRGTKAYEQYF. CDR3 bases: TGTGCCTGGTCACGAGGGACTAAGGCCTACGAGCAGTACTTC.

The J gene is TRBJ2-5, the V gene TRBV7-2; D is ambiguous. The germline V gene encodes CDR1 SGHTA and CDR2 FQGNSA. The germline V and J ends were trimmed by 4 bases and 1 base, with 7 bases remaining between them. The CDR3 has 13 residues. The CDR3 loop reads CASSSSLQETQYF. Here the CDR3 DNA reads TGTGCCAGCAGCTCCAGTCTCCAAGAGACCCAGTACTTC.

The rearrangement links TRBV4-3 to TRBJ1-1; 10 bases agree with TRBD1. The CDR3 has 15 amino acids. CDR1 and CDR2 (germline): LGHNA, YSLEER. The J segment lost 7 bases and the V segment lost 4 bases, leaving 9 bases of the junction unmatched. CDR3: CASSRTGTGANEAFF. CDR3 in DNA: TGCGCCAGCAGCCGAACCGGGACAGGGGCAAATGAAGCTTTCTTT.

The chain employs TRBV4-3 and TRBJ2-6; no clear D gene. CDR3 length equals 15 residues. The germline CDR1 and CDR2 sequences are LGHNA and YSLEER. With 1 base removed from V and 5 bases from J, the gap between germline ends came to 9 bases. The CDR3 nucleotides read TGCGCCAGCAGCCAAGTCGAACTTCGGGCCAACGTCCTGACTTTC. Its protein product is CASSQVELRANVLTF.

The chain is built from TRBV15 and TRBJ2-2; D gene unclear. Per germline, CDR1 LNHNV and CDR2 YYDKDF (reference sequence). The CDR3 has 15 amino acids. V dropped 1 base and J dropped 0 bases, with 6 bases sitting between them. CDR3 sequence (DNA): TGTGCCACCAGCAGAGTGCTAGCGAACACCGGGGAGCTGTTTTTT. Translated, it gives CATSRVLANTGELFF.

The chain joins TRBV6-4 to TRBJ1-1, with no clear D. This CDR3 region has 14 residues. Trimming left V 5 bases short and J 1 base short, with 11 bases between. The V gene's germline CDR1 is MRHNA and CDR2 SNTAGT. CDR3 protein: CASSLAAGNTEAFF. The CDR3 DNA follows: TGTGCCAGCAGTTTAGCAGCCGGGAACACTGAAGCTTTCTTT.

The chain recombines TRBV6-1 with TRBJ1-1, with no clear D. Germline V CDR1 and CDR2: MNHNS, SASEGT. Deletions cut 4 bases from V and 1 base from J, with 13 bases between. The CDR3 runs to 15 residues. CDR3 DNA sequence: TGTGCCAGCAGTGTTGGAGGGCCCGGGAACACTGAAGCTTTCTTT. Its translation is CASSVGGPGNTEAFF.

The chain uses TRBV5-1 and TRBJ2-3, with D unclear. Germline V gives CDR1 SGHRS, CDR2 YFSETQ. This CDR3 comprises 13 residues. Between the trimmed V and J ends, which lost 4 bases and 0 bases, there was a span of 6 bases. CDR3 DNA: TGCGCCAGCAGCCCGACTAGCACAGATACGCAGTATTTT. Translated, it gives CASSPTSTDTQYF.

V and J are TRBV10-3 and TRBJ1-4, with unresolved D. CDR1 and CDR2 from the germline V gene are ENHRY and SYGVKD. Trimming cost V 6 bases and J 5 bases, with 13 bases left between them. This CDR3 has 14 amino acids. The CDR3 sequence: CAISPGLVNEKLFF. The CDR3 region has the DNA TGTGCCATCAGCCCGGGTCTTGTAAATGAAAAACTGTTTTTT.

This sequence joins TRBV11-2 and TRBJ2-5; possibly TRBD1 for D (6 bases). This CDR3 is built from 15 residues. V lost 1 base and J 2 bases, leaving 11 bases between the germline ends. Germline V gene sequence: CDR1 SGHAT, CDR2 FQNNGV. CDR3 nucleotide sequence: TGTGCCAGCAGCTTAGCACCTGGGACACAAGAGACCCAGTACTTC. This sequence encodes CASSLAPGTQETQYF.

The chain combines TRBV30 with TRBJ2-3; the D gene is possibly TRBD1 (6 bases). The V end lost 1 base, the J end lost 2 bases, and 10 bases lay between the germline ends. Germline CDR1 reads GTSNPN; CDR2 reads SVGIG (reference sequence). This CDR3 spans 14 amino acids. CDR3 nucleotide sequence: TGTGCCTGGAGTGCCGACAGGTACACAGATACGCAGTATTTT. Translated: CAWSADRYTDTQYF.

This chain uses TRBV20-1 with TRBJ2-1, with 9 bases lining up with TRBD2. The CDR3 extends over 11 amino acids. Germline V lookup: CDR1 DFQATT, CDR2 SNEGSKA (reference sequence). Germline trimming cut 6 bases from V and 14 bases from J; bases unmatched to any gene: 8. The CDR3 region has the DNA TGCAGTGCCCCGGCGGGGGGGGTCAAGTTCTTC. This encodes CSAPAGGVKFF.

The chain combines TRBV6-5 with TRBJ2-7; TRBD1 matches at 12 bases. With V trimmed by 6 bases and J by 3 bases, 3 bases remained unmatched. The V gene's germline CDR1 is MNHEY and CDR2 SVGAGI. The CDR3 contains 14 residues. The CDR3 loop is CASRGTGGIYEQYF. CDR3 in DNA: TGTGCCAGCAGGGGGACAGGGGGCATCTACGAGCAGTACTTC.

To note about this clone: Germline is not matched at one junction end, which may reflect a read error. The chain uses TRBV5-1 and TRBJ2-7; 9 nucleotides match TRBD2. The CDR3 spans 13 residues. The germline V gene has CDR1 SGHRS and CDR2 YFSETQ. The CDR3 here is CASSLEGLAAKHF. CDR3 bases: TGCGCCAGCAGCTTGGAGGGACTAGCAGCCAAGCACTTC.

CDR3 amino acids: CASSTTSPTYNEQFF. The CDR3 DNA follows: TGTGCCAGCAGTACGACTAGCCCCACCTACAATGAGCAGTTCTTC. The chain uses TRBV28 and TRBJ2-1; 7 nucleotides align to TRBD2. Germline V gene sequence: CDR1 MDHEN, CDR2 SYDVKM. The CDR3 length is 15 residues. With 5 bases clipped from V and 2 bases from J, the junction kept 6 bases outside the gene matches.

On this clone: This same CDR3 is encoded by further DNA sequences in the sample. V is TRBV5-1 and J is TRBJ2-5; the D is unclear. The CDR3 length is 12 residues. Germline CDR1 SGHRS, CDR2 YFSETQ. V lost 5 bases and J lost 1, with 6 bases in between. The CDR3 region is CASRPSQETQYF. For the CDR3, the DNA is TGCGCCAGCAGACCCTCCCAAGAGACCCAGTACTTC.

The gene calls are TRBV7-9 and TRBJ1-4; a possible D gene is TRBD1 (5 bases). The CDR3 consists of 19 residues. Germline lookup yields CDR1 SEHNR and CDR2 FQNEAQ (reference sequence). The germline V and J ends were trimmed by 1 base and 0 bases, with 18 bases remaining between them. CDR3 nucleotide sequence: TGTGCCAGCAGCTTAGTTATTAAGGGTGCGGGGCCAACTAATGAAAAACTGTTTTTT. This translates into CASSLVIKGAGPTNEKLFF. The whole variable domain, filled in from reference TRBV7-9 and TRBJ1-4, reads DTGVSQNPRHKITKRGQNVTFRCDPISEHNRLYWYRQTLGQGPEFLTYFQNEAQLEKSRLLSDRFSAERPKGSFSTLEIQRTEQGDSAMYLCASSLVIKGAGPTNEKLFFGSGTQLSVL.